This T cell receptor (beta chain) was recovered during a study of cytomegalovirus exposure and HLA in healthy donors. Looked up from germline, CDR1 is SGHAT and CDR2 is FQNNGV. J gave up 7 bases and V 4 bases, and 8 bases lay outside the gene matches. The CDR3 consists of 16 residues. Primers for the PCR totalled 60 Vbeta and 13 Jbeta. Assay: immunoSEQ multiplex PCR; the TCRdb copy retains only in-frame clones and omits some. Here the sample spans about 140,000 clones, over 75% being singletons. The rearrangement uses TRBV11-2 and TRBJ2-5; 14 bases are a match to TRBD2. This receptor was taken from a woman between 40 and 50 years old in good health and CMV-seronegative. Specimen: PBMCs. The CDR3: CASSSRLAGGGGTQYF. The CDR3 nucleotides read TGTGCCAGCAGCTCACGACTAGCGGGAGGGGGAGGGACCCAGTACTTC. The variable domain in full, completed from reference TRBV11-2 and TRBJ2-5, reads EAGVAQSPRYKIIEKRQSVAFWCNPISGHATLYWYQQILGQGPKLLIQFQNNGVVDDSQLPKDRFSAERLKGVDSTLKIQPAKLEDSAVYLCASSSRLAGGGGTQYFGPGTRLLVL.